A single sample gave rise to the 16 T cell receptor beta chains below, sequenced in a study of CD8 T cells in Susac syndrome. Random hexamers were used to reverse transcribe about 0.45 to 1 ug of RNA. Using its own MiXCR run on the immunoSEQ multiplex PCR reads, TCRdb lists one record per CDR3 protein. The sample consists of a few hundred thousand distinct CDR3 sequences, 75% to 90% of them appearing once. The sample comprised CD8+ T cells from PBMCs. Source of these receptors: a human donor with multiple sclerosis.

The chain has TRBV7-8 and TRBJ2-7; D unclear. Trimming removed 2 bases at V and 3 bases at J, with 5 bases between. This CDR3 region has 12 residues. Germline V CDR1 and CDR2: SGHVS, FQNEAQ. CDR3 in amino acids: CASSLNRYEQYF. Here the CDR3 DNA reads TGTGCCAGCAGCTTAAACCGCTACGAGCAGTACTTC. Combining the CDR3 with reference TRBV7-8 and TRBJ2-7 gives the whole variable domain GAGVSQSPRYKVAKRGQDVALRCDPISGHVSLFWYQQALGQGPEFLTYFQNEAQLDKSGLPSDRFFAERPEGSVSTLKIQRTQQEDSAVYLCASSLNRYEQYFGPGTRLTVT.

This rearrangement joins TRBV7-9 to TRBJ1-1, with D hard to call. Germline-derived CDR1 and CDR2 are SEHNR and FQNEAQ (reference sequence). The CDR3 runs 13 residues. V was clipped by 8 bases and J by 0 bases, with 10 bases between them. The CDR3: CASRESLNTEAFF. Written as DNA, the CDR3 is TGTGCCAGCCGAGAGTCCCTGAACACTGAAGCTTTCTTT.

The chain is built from TRBV5-1 and TRBJ1-5; TRBD1 is a possible D gene (5 bases). With 0 bases removed from V and 11 bases from J, the gap between germline ends came to 21 bases. This CDR3 has 16 amino acids. The germline gives CDR1 SGHRS, CDR2 YFSETQ. The CDR3 bases are TGCGCCAGCAGCTTGGGGCCCTTGATTCCCAGGGAGGCCCAGCATTTT. It yields the protein CASSLGPLIPREAQHF.

CDR3 region: CASSLDWTMNTEAFF. The CDR3 DNA sequence: TGCGCCAGCAGCTTGGATTGGACAATGAACACTGAAGCTTTCTTT. This rearrangement joins TRBV5-1 to TRBJ1-1; a weak D match, TRBD1 (5 bases). Per germline, CDR1 SGHRS and CDR2 YFSETQ. The CDR3 is made up of 15 amino acids. Trimming shortened V by 0 bases and J by 0 bases, and 9 bases separated the two germline ends. Using reference TRBV5-1 and TRBJ1-1 for the parts outside the CDR3, the full variable domain is KAGVTQTPRYLIKTRGQQVTLSCSPISGHRSVSWYQQTPGQGLQFLFEYFSETQRNKGNFPGRFSGRQFSNSRSEMNVSTLELGDSALYLCASSLDWTMNTEAFFGQGTRLTVV.

The V call is TRBV12-3 or TRBV12-4, the J call TRBJ1-2; D call uncertain. V shed 6 bases and J shed 8 bases, with 16 bases lying between them. There are 13 residues in the CDR3. CDR3 sequence reads: CASSSHGKTGYTF. In nucleotides, the CDR3 is TGTGCCAGCAGCTCGCACGGTAAAACAGGCTACACCTTC.

J is TRBJ2-7 and V is TRBV7-4, with 11 bases lining up with TRBD2. Germline CDR1 is SGHVT and CDR2 is SQSDAQ. V trimming: 5 bases; J trimming: 8 bases; junction bases outside the gene matches: 11. The CDR3 contains 15 residues. CDR3: CASSPRTSGPSQQYF. CDR3 in DNA: TGTGCCAGCAGCCCCCGGACTAGCGGGCCTAGCCAGCAGTACTTC. The full variable domain, rest sourced from reference TRBV7-4 and TRBJ2-7, is GAGVSQSPRYKVAKRGRDVALRCDSISGHVTLYWYRQTLGQGSEVLTYSQSDAQRDKSGRPSGRFSAERPERSVSTLKIQRTEQGDSAVYLCASSPRTSGPSQQYFGPGTRLTVT.

The rearrangement joins TRBV27 to TRBJ2-1; TRBD2 might be the D (7 bases). The germline gives CDR1 MNHEY, CDR2 SMNVEV (reference sequence). Trimming removed 5 bases at V and 8 bases at J, with 19 bases between. The CDR3 length is 15 residues. The CDR3 DNA reads as TGTGCCAGCAGTCTCCTCTCGGGGGGCAGTCATGAGCAGTTCTTC. Translating gives CASSLLSGGSHEQFF.

The genes are TRBV7-9 and TRBJ2-7, with 9 nucleotides matching TRBD2. The CDR3 consists of 12 residues. J was trimmed by 6 bases and V by 8 bases; bases with no gene match: 5. The germline CDR1 and CDR2 sequences are SEHNR and FQNEAQ (reference sequence). CDR3 loop: CASGTSKVEQYF. The CDR3 nucleotides are TGTGCCAGCGGGACTAGCAAAGTCGAGCAGTACTTC.

V usage is TRBV7-9 and J usage is TRBJ1-2; no reliable D call. Trimming removed 4 bases at V and 0 bases at J, with 9 bases between. Germline CDR1 reads SEHNR; CDR2 reads FQNEAQ (reference sequence). CDR3 length: 14 amino acids. The CDR3 DNA reads as TGTGCCAGCAGCTCGGCGTCTACTAACTATGGCTACACCTTC. As protein: CASSSASTNYGYTF.

J is TRBJ1-1 and V is TRBV20-1; TRBD1 is a possible D gene (5 bases). The germline V gene has CDR1 DFQATT and CDR2 SNEGSKA (reference sequence). CDR3 length equals 17 residues. V gave up 3 bases and J gave up 0 bases, with 20 bases separating them. The CDR3 loop is CSASKTVPPPMNTEAFF. CDR3 nucleotides: TGCAGTGCTAGTAAGACAGTACCACCGCCCATGAACACTGAAGCTTTCTTT.

The CDR3 bases are TGTGCCAGCAGCCAAGAAGTAGGGACTAGCACTCTAAACGAGCAGTACTTC. The encoded protein is CASSQEVGTSTLNEQYF. This chain connects TRBV4-2 to TRBJ2-7; 9 nucleotides line up with TRBD2. The V segment lost 0 bases and the J segment 5 bases; nucleotides outside the gene matches: 11. CDR1 and CDR2 from the germline V gene are LGHNA and YNFKEQ. The CDR3 contains 17 residues.

This clonotype was seen only once. The chain joins TRBV28 to TRBJ1-6, with no clear D. Germline V lookup: CDR1 MDHEN, CDR2 SYDVKM. The CDR3 loop spans 14 amino acids. Trimming pared 7 bases from V and 4 bases from J, leaving 11 bases between. CDR3 sequence (DNA): TGTGCCAGCAACCCCTCGCAGTATAATTCACCCCTCCACTTT. This sequence encodes CASNPSQYNSPLHF.

In this sample, this clonotype turned up a few times. The chain uses TRBV5-6 and TRBJ2-2; D is possibly TRBD2 (5 bases). This CDR3 spans 16 amino acids. Trimming stripped 0 bases from V and 0 bases from J, with 9 bases between. CDR1 is SGHDT, CDR2 YYEEEE, per germline. The CDR3 reads CASSLAAEANTGELFF. The CDR3 DNA follows: TGTGCCAGCAGCTTGGCAGCGGAAGCGAACACCGGGGAGCTGTTTTTT. Using reference TRBV5-6 and TRBJ2-2 for the parts outside the CDR3, the full variable domain is DAGVTQSPTHLIKTRGQQVTLRCSPKSGHDTVSWYQQALGQGPQFIFQYYEEEERQRGNFPDRFSGHQFPNYSSELNVNALLLGDSALYLCASSLAAEANTGELFFGEGSRLTVL.

The J gene is TRBJ2-3, the V gene TRBV29-1, with D unclear. The V end lost 4 bases, the J end lost 2 bases, and 10 bases lay between the germline ends. CDR1 is SQVTM, CDR2 ANQGSEA, per germline. The CDR3 spans 13 residues. The CDR3 nucleotides are TGCAGCGTTGTAGACGAGAACACAGATACGCAGTATTTT. Translating gives CSVVDENTDTQYF.

The rearrangement uses TRBV6-1 and TRBJ2-3, with D possibly TRBD1 on 5 matching bases. Germline CDR1 and CDR2: MNHNS and SASEGT. The CDR3 loop spans 16 amino acids. V gave up 6 bases and J gave up 0 bases, with 16 bases separating them. CDR3 residues: CASRFDSLSSTDTQYF. CDR3 DNA sequence: TGTGCCAGCAGATTCGACAGTCTATCGAGCACAGATACGCAGTATTTT.

The J gene is TRBJ2-7, the V gene TRBV12-3 or TRBV12-4; tentative D call: TRBD1 (6 bases). The CDR3 sequence is 12 residues long. Trimming pared 4 bases from V and 6 bases from J, leaving 10 bases between. CDR3 bases: TGTGCCAGCAGTTCAACAGGGCGCGAGCAGTACTTC. Protein: CASSSTGREQYF.